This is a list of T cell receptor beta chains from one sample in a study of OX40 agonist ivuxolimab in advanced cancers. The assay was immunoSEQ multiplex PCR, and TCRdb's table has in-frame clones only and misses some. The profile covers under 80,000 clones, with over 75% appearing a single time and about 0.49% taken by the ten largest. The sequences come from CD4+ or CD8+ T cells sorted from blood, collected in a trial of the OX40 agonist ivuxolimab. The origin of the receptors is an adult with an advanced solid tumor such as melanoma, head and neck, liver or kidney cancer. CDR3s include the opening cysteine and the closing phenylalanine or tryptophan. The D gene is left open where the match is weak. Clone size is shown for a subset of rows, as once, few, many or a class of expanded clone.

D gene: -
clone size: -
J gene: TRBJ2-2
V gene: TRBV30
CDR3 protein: CACYLGDSPNTGELFF
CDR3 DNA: TGTGCCTGCTACCTTGGGGACTCGCCGAACACCGGGGAGCTGTTTTTT

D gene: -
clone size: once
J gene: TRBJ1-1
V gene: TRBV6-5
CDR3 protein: CASTRGGVNTEAFF
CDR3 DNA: TGTGCCAGCACCCGGGGGGGCGTCAACACTGAAGCTTTCTTT

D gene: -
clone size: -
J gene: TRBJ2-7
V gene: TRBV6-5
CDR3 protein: CASSWGGPRGGEQYF
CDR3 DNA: TGTGCCAGCAGTTGGGGGGGGCCGCGTGGAGGCGAGCAGTACTTC

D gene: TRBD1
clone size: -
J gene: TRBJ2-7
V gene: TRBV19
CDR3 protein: CASSMDRTGGTYEQYF
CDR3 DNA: TGTGCCAGTAGTATGGATCGGACAGGGGGAACCTACGAGCAGTACTTC

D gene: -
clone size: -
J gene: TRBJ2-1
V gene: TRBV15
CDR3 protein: CATSRGAGAGNEQFF
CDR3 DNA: TGTGCCACCAGCAGAGGGGCAGGGGCAGGGAATGAGCAGTTCTTC

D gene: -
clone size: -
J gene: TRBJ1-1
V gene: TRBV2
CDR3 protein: CASRGEGGTEAFF
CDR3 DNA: TGTGCCAGCAGGGGGGAGGGCGGCACTGAAGCTTTCTTT

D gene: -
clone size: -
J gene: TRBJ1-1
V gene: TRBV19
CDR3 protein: CASSLSTGGNTEAFF
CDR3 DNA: TGTGCCAGTAGTTTGTCGACAGGTGGGAACACTGAAGCTTTCTTT

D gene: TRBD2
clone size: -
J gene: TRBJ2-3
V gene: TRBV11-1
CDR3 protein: CASSASGRRADTQYF
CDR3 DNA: TGTGCCAGCAGCGCAAGCGGGAGGAGGGCAGATACGCAGTATTTT

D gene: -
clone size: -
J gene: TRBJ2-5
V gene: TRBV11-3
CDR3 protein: CASSILGETQYF
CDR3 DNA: TGTGCCAGCAGCATCCTCGGGGAGACCCAGTACTTC

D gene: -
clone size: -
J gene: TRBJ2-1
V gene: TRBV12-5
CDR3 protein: CASGLVRTWDEQFF
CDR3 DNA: TGTGCTAGTGGTTTGGTACGGACGTGGGATGAGCAGTTCTTC

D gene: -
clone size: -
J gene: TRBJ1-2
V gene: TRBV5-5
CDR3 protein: CASSYLTENYGYTF
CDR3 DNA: TGTGCCAGCAGCTACCTCACAGAGAACTATGGCTACACCTTC

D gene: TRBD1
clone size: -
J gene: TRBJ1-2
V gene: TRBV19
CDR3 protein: CATLLTGGARNYGYTF
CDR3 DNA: TGTGCCACGCTATTAACAGGGGGCGCAAGAAACTATGGCTACACCTTC

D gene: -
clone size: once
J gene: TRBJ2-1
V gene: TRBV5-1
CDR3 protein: CASSLGGASYNEQFF
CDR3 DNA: TGCGCCAGCAGCTTAGGAGGGGCGTCTTACAATGAGCAGTTCTTC